The rows below give T cell receptor beta chains drawn from one sample of a study of blood T cell repertoires in COVID-19. Only in-frame clones appear in the TCRdb table, and some are missing; sequencing was by immunoSEQ multiplex PCR. The data show 150,000 to 200,000 clones, about 76% seen once. The source material was peripheral blood. The origin of the receptors is a woman between 50 and 59 years old with active or convalescent COVID-19. CDR3s include the opening cysteine and the closing phenylalanine or tryptophan.

j_call: TRBJ2-7
v_call: TRBV6-5
cdr3_aa: CASSYGATSYEQYF

j_call: TRBJ2-5
v_call: TRBV5-1
cdr3_aa: CASSWGLAEETQYF

j_call: TRBJ2-3
v_call: TRBV6-5
cdr3_aa: CAARGTGGTDTQYF

j_call: TRBJ1-1
v_call: TRBV7-9
cdr3_aa: CASSVTPGGPEAFF

j_call: TRBJ1-1
v_call: TRBV6-5
cdr3_aa: CASSYSGQVRTEAFF

j_call: TRBJ2-7
v_call: TRBV5-6
cdr3_aa: CASSLGDSHEQYF

j_call: TRBJ2-5
v_call: TRBV19
cdr3_aa: CASRPGPAGQETQYF

j_call: TRBJ1-1
v_call: TRBV7-2
cdr3_aa: CASGPSARENTEAFF

j_call: TRBJ1-2
v_call: TRBV18
cdr3_aa: CASSPYQQGKLTNYGYTF

j_call: TRBJ2-5
v_call: TRBV5-4
cdr3_aa: CASSLDPGGQETQYF

j_call: TRBJ2-3
v_call: TRBV2
cdr3_aa: CASNPTSGGGTDTQYF

j_call: TRBJ2-3
v_call: TRBV19
cdr3_aa: CASSARTSEARDTQYF

j_call: TRBJ1-6
v_call: TRBV6-5
cdr3_aa: CATTGTGNSPLHF

j_call: TRBJ1-2
v_call: TRBV2
cdr3_aa: CASSEPRADYGYTF

j_call: TRBJ1-2
v_call: TRBV12-3/TRBV12-4
cdr3_aa: CASRTDTNYGYTF

j_call: TRBJ1-3
v_call: TRBV28
cdr3_aa: CASREISGNTIYF

j_call: TRBJ2-2
v_call: TRBV4-2
cdr3_aa: CASSQDTQGTGELFF

j_call: TRBJ1-5
v_call: TRBV21-1
cdr3_aa: CASSKEERGQPQHF

j_call: TRBJ1-2
v_call: TRBV21-1
cdr3_aa: CASSQYRWTGEGYTF

j_call: TRBJ2-6
v_call: TRBV28
cdr3_aa: CASSIQRGANVLTF

j_call: TRBJ1-2
v_call: TRBV6-5
cdr3_aa: CASRTGTAYGYTF

j_call: TRBJ1-2
v_call: TRBV5-1
cdr3_aa: CASSLLAGHGYGYTF